This is a list of T cell receptor beta chains from one sample in a study of T cell responses to AZD1222 COVID-19 vaccine. This table comes from immunoSEQ multiplex PCR, and its TCRdb copy is limited to in-frame clones, with some not included. Of about 140,000 clones in the sample, almost 95% were seen once. Sequences were derived from peripheral blood, sampled 28 days after the second AZD1222 dose. The receptors derive from an adult who received the AZD1222 COVID-19 vaccine. The CDR3 runs from the conserved cysteine through the conserved F or W. The order of the fields is J gene, D gene, CDR3 length, V gene, CDR3 protein. D genes are given only for firm matches.

j_call: TRBJ1-3; d_call: .; cdr3_length: 14; v_call: TRBV6-6; cdr3_aa: CASSYSVGGNTIYF
j_call: TRBJ2-5; d_call: .; cdr3_length: 12; v_call: TRBV5-1; cdr3_aa: CASRRGEETQYF
j_call: TRBJ2-3; d_call: TRBD2; cdr3_length: 16; v_call: TRBV7-2; cdr3_aa: CASSLSSTAGGDTQYF
j_call: TRBJ2-1; d_call: TRBD2; cdr3_length: 16; v_call: TRBV19; cdr3_aa: CASSIRREQSYNEQFF
j_call: TRBJ2-4; d_call: .; cdr3_length: 17; v_call: TRBV7-8; cdr3_aa: CASSPREAAIAKNIQYF
j_call: TRBJ1-2; d_call: .; cdr3_length: 16; v_call: TRBV3-1/TRBV3-2; cdr3_aa: CASSQESTWDAYGYTF
j_call: TRBJ2-1; d_call: .; cdr3_length: 14; v_call: TRBV7-2; cdr3_aa: CASSLIAPYNEQFF
j_call: TRBJ2-3; d_call: .; cdr3_length: 15; v_call: TRBV24-1; cdr3_aa: CATSAAPGREDTQYF
j_call: TRBJ1-6; d_call: TRBD1; cdr3_length: 13; v_call: TRBV12-3/TRBV12-4; cdr3_aa: CASSLTGGSPLHF
j_call: TRBJ1-1; d_call: .; cdr3_length: 11; v_call: TRBV30; cdr3_aa: CAWSKNTEAFF